Following are 24 T cell receptor beta chains from one sample sequenced in a study of blood T cell repertoires in COVID-19. The method was immunoSEQ multiplex PCR; TCRdb's version includes in-frame clones alone and lacks a portion of them. This table holds approximately 440,000 clones, about nine tenths found once. Sequencing was carried out using PBMCs or T cells enriched from blood (not recorded which). These TCRs come from a woman under 30 who had recovered from COVID-19.

Note on this clone: In the same sample, other DNA sequences code for this CDR3. The chain joins TRBV27 to TRBJ1-2; weak D call: TRBD1 (6 bases). CDR1 MNHEY and CDR2 SMNVEV come from the germline V gene (reference sequence). The germline V and J ends were trimmed by 3 bases and 5 bases, with 10 bases remaining between them. CDR3 length: 13 residues. The CDR3 region is CASSLGQGYGYTF. The CDR3 coding sequence is TGTGCCAGCAGTTTGGGCCAGGGGTATGGCTACACCTTC.

The chain uses TRBV9 and TRBJ1-2; D is uncertain. This CDR3 has 14 residues. The ends were cut back, 0 bases at V and 0 bases at J, with 6 bases in the middle. The germline V gene encodes CDR1 SGDLS and CDR2 YYNGEE. The CDR3 bases are TGTGCCAGCAGCGTAGAGTCAGCTAACTATGGCTACACCTTC. As protein: CASSVESANYGYTF.

The V and J genes are TRBV27 and TRBJ2-1; D remains unclear. This CDR3 spans 16 amino acids. Trimming took off 0 bases at V and 0 bases at J, with 9 bases between the two ends. Germline lookup yields CDR1 MNHEY and CDR2 SMNVEV (reference sequence). The CDR3 protein is CASSLSSEPSYNEQFF. The CDR3 coding sequence is TGTGCCAGCAGTTTATCTAGTGAGCCCTCCTACAATGAGCAGTTCTTC.

This chain links TRBV7-2 with TRBJ2-1, with 7 nucleotides matching TRBD2. V lost 5 bases, J lost 3 bases, and 7 bases stayed unmatched. The CDR3 totals 15 residues. The germline V gene has CDR1 SGHTA and CDR2 FQGNSA. For the CDR3, the DNA is TGTGCCAGCAGCCCCGTGGGCGGGGGCTACAATGAGCAGTTCTTC. It specifies CASSPVGGGYNEQFF.

The chain carries TRBV5-4 and TRBJ1-1; 11 nucleotides agree with TRBD1. The CDR3 consists of 16 residues. The trim removed 3 bases at V and 4 bases at J, leaving 8 bases unmatched. CDR1 and CDR2 from the germline V gene are SGHNT and YYREEE (reference sequence). The CDR3 protein is CASSSGQGAGSTEAFF. CDR3 DNA sequence: TGTGCCAGCAGCTCCGGACAGGGGGCTGGGAGCACTGAAGCTTTCTTT. Using reference TRBV5-4 and TRBJ1-1 for the parts outside the CDR3, the full variable domain is ETGVTQSPTHLIKTRGQQVTLRCSSQSGHNTVSWYQQALGQGPQFIFQYYREEENGRGNFPPRFSGLQFPNYSSELNVNALELDDSALYLCASSSGQGAGSTEAFFGQGTRLTVV.

This chain joins TRBV5-1 and TRBJ1-2, with D possibly matching TRBD1 (6 bases). The ends were cut back, 3 bases at V and 3 bases at J, with 18 bases in the middle. The CDR3 contains 16 residues. In germline, CDR1 is SGHRS, CDR2 YFSETQ. CDR3 in DNA: TGCGCCAGCAGCTGGCAAGGGGGTCGGACTGACTATGGCTACACCTTC. The encoded protein is CASSWQGGRTDYGYTF.

The chain recombines TRBV3-1 (or the pseudogene TRBV3-2) with TRBJ2-3; TRBD2 matches 14 bases. CDR3 length: 16 residues. Trimming at V came to 0 bases and at J to 6 bases, leaving 2 bases not matched to a gene. The germline V gene encodes CDR1 LGHDT and CDR2 YNNKEL (reference sequence). CDR3 sequence: CASSQEGLAGADTQYF. Written as DNA, the CDR3 is TGTGCCAGCAGCCAAGAGGGACTAGCGGGGGCGGATACGCAGTATTTT.

The chain couples TRBV30 to TRBJ1-2; 11 nucleotides line up with TRBD1. Germline V lookup: CDR1 GTSNPN, CDR2 SVGIG (reference sequence). This CDR3 has 16 residues. J gave up 7 bases and V 0 bases, and 10 bases lay outside the gene matches. This CDR3 reads CAWSVRVPGQGGGYTF. The CDR3 nucleotides read TGTGCCTGGAGTGTACGAGTCCCGGGACAGGGGGGTGGCTACACCTTC.

V usage is TRBV6-1 and J usage is TRBJ1-1; no reliable D call. The CDR3 has 14 residues. The germline V and J ends were trimmed by 0 bases and 5 bases, with 10 bases remaining between them. The germline CDR1 and CDR2 sequences are MNHNS and SASEGT. CDR3: CASSEARVTTEAFF. CDR3 nucleotide sequence: TGTGCCAGCAGTGAAGCTCGGGTTACAACTGAAGCTTTCTTT.

The chain carries TRBV27 and TRBJ2-7; 9 nucleotides agree with TRBD2. Looked up from germline, CDR1 is MNHEY and CDR2 is SMNVEV (reference sequence). V lost 6 bases to trimming and J lost 0 bases; unmatched junction nucleotides: 3. CDR3 length equals 14 residues. The CDR3 region is CASSSAGGSYEQYF. CDR3 in DNA: TGTGCCAGCAGCTCAGCGGGGGGCTCCTACGAGCAGTACTTC.

With regard to this clone: The junction departs from germline at one end; a sequencing error may be responsible. The chain combines TRBV7-9 with TRBJ1-1; TRBD1 might be the D (6 bases). The CDR3 has 12 amino acids. Germline CDR1 and CDR2: SEHNR and FQNEAQ (reference sequence). The DNA for the CDR3 is TGTGCCAGCAGCCTAGGCCGGCAGGGGCCAGCCTTT. Encoded protein: CASSLGRQGPAF. Full variable domain (remainder filled in from reference TRBV7-9 and TRBJ1-1): DTGVSQNPRHKITKRGQNVTFRCDPISEHNRLYWYRQTLGQGPEFLTYFQNEAQLEKSRLLSDRFSAERPKGSFSTLEIQRTEQGDSAMYLCASSLGRQGPAFGQGTRLTVV.

This clone was observed a single time. CDR3 sequence: CASSWDRVEGGELFF. The CDR3 DNA follows: TGTGCCAGCAGTTGGGACAGGGTCGAAGGAGGGGAGCTGTTTTTT. The chain couples TRBV5-6 to TRBJ2-2; 9 nucleotides match TRBD1. Germline CDR1 SGHDT, CDR2 YYEEEE. The V and J ends lost 5 bases and 8 bases, in that order; junction bases with no gene match: 10. The CDR3 runs to 15 residues.

Only a few counts were recorded for this clone. The chain joins TRBV6-1 to TRBJ1-3; D possibly corresponds to TRBD1 (6 bases). This CDR3 has 16 amino acids. Germline lookup yields CDR1 MNHNS and CDR2 SASEGT. V lost 2 bases, J lost 2 bases, and 13 bases lay in between. CDR3 DNA sequence: TGTGCCAGCAGTGAAAGCGCAGGGGACGCTGGAAACACCATATATTTT. The encoded protein is CASSESAGDAGNTIYF.

The chain uses TRBV3-1 (or the pseudogene TRBV3-2) and TRBJ2-7; 11 nucleotides agree with TRBD1. The CDR3 extends over 15 amino acids. V was pared by 4 bases and J by 3 bases, with 5 bases of the junction left unmatched. The germline V gene has CDR1 LGHDT and CDR2 YNNKEL (reference sequence). The CDR3 DNA is TGTGCCAGCAGCCCTGGGACAGGGGGTTTCTACGAGCAGTACTTC. This sequence encodes CASSPGTGGFYEQYF.

In its sample, this clone was seen a few times. The genes are TRBV7-6 and TRBJ2-6; possible D gene TRBD2, 5 bases. Germline-derived CDR1 and CDR2 are SGHVS and FNYEAQ. The CDR3 runs 14 residues. V lost 5 bases, J lost 0 bases, and 5 bases lay in between. This CDR3 is CASSGSSGANVLTF. The CDR3 nucleotides read TGTGCCAGCAGCGGGAGCTCTGGGGCCAACGTCCTGACTTTC.

The chain joins TRBV19 to TRBJ1-1; D is unclear. V lost 0 bases and J 0 bases, leaving 11 bases between the germline ends. The CDR3 extends over 16 amino acids. The germline CDR1 and CDR2 sequences are LNHDA and SQIVND (reference sequence). The CDR3 loop reads CASSIDQLGLNTEAFF. In DNA form, the CDR3 reads TGTGCCAGTAGTATAGATCAACTGGGCTTGAACACTGAAGCTTTCTTT.

Written as DNA, the CDR3 is TGTGCCAGCAGCTTTAAAACAGGGATCGGCGAAAAACTGTTTTTT. Protein product: CASSFKTGIGEKLFF. The chain joins TRBV5-4 to TRBJ1-4; weak D call: TRBD1 (6 bases). Germline values: CDR1 SGHNT, CDR2 YYREEE (reference sequence). The CDR3 has 15 residues. With 2 bases removed from V and 8 bases from J, the gap between germline ends came to 16 bases. Drawing the rest from reference TRBV5-4 and TRBJ1-4, the complete variable domain is ETGVTQSPTHLIKTRGQQVTLRCSSQSGHNTVSWYQQALGQGPQFIFQYYREEENGRGNFPPRFSGLQFPNYSSELNVNALELDDSALYLCASSFKTGIGEKLFFGSGTQLSVL.

J is TRBJ1-4 and V is TRBV19; 11 nucleotides agree with TRBD1. With 4 bases clipped from V and 8 bases from J, the junction kept 9 bases outside the gene matches. The CDR3 contains 16 residues. The germline CDR1 and CDR2 sequences are LNHDA and SQIVND (reference sequence). In nucleotides, the CDR3 is TGTGCCAGTAGTAGGTGGACAGGGGGCGAAGGAGAAAAACTGTTTTTT. Encoded protein: CASSRWTGGEGEKLFF. Combining the CDR3 with reference TRBV19 and TRBJ1-4 gives the whole variable domain DGGITQSPKYLFRKEGQNVTLSCEQNLNHDAMYWYRQDPGQGLRLIYYSQIVNDFQKGDIAEGYSVSREKKESFPLTVTSAQKNPTAFYLCASSRWTGGEGEKLFFGSGTQLSVL.

J is TRBJ2-2 and V is TRBV18; no reliable D call. The V gene's germline CDR1 is KGHSH and CDR2 LQKENI. Trimming removed 3 bases at V and 8 bases at J, with 7 bases between. The CDR3 consists of 12 residues. The CDR3 is CASSPARGELFF. The CDR3 DNA reads TGTGCCAGCTCACCCGCGCGTGGGGAGCTGTTTTTT.

The chain uses TRBV4-1 and TRBJ2-5; a weak D match, TRBD2 (6 bases). CDR1 and CDR2 from the germline V gene are MGHRA and YSYEKL. V lost 2 bases and J lost 5, with 9 bases in between. This CDR3 contains 13 residues. As DNA, the CDR3 is TGCGCCAGCAGCCAAAGAGGAGGGGAGACCCAGTACTTC. It is translated as CASSQRGGETQYF.

The chain uses TRBV3-1 (or the pseudogene TRBV3-2) and TRBJ2-7; a weak D match, TRBD1 (5 bases). In germline, CDR1 is LGHDT, CDR2 YNNKEL (reference sequence). The V gene lost 0 bases and the J gene lost 4 bases, with 13 bases spanning the gap. CDR3 size: 15 residues. CDR3 protein: CASSQDLHRSYEQYF. As DNA, the CDR3 is TGTGCCAGCAGCCAAGATTTACACAGGAGTTACGAGCAGTACTTC.

J is TRBJ2-3 and V is TRBV28, with 7 positions matching TRBD1. The trim removed 4 bases at V and 1 base at J, leaving 8 bases unmatched. Germline V lookup: CDR1 MDHEN, CDR2 SYDVKM. The CDR3 length is 16 residues. The CDR3 sequence is CASSSTLRGRTDTQYF. Here the CDR3 DNA reads TGTGCCAGCAGTTCCACCCTTAGGGGGCGCACAGATACGCAGTATTTT.

The genes are TRBV11-2 and TRBJ2-7; D not resolved. The CDR3 is 13 amino acids. In germline, CDR1 is SGHAT, CDR2 FQNNGV. V was pared by 0 bases and J by 3 bases, with 6 bases between. The CDR3, as DNA: TGTGCCAGCAGCTTAGAAACTAACTACGAGCAGTACTTC. Translating it yields CASSLETNYEQYF.

This clone is a singleton in its sample. The chain joins TRBV5-8 to TRBJ2-5, with 8 bases identical to TRBD1. This CDR3 region has 16 residues. CDR1 and CDR2 (germline): SGHTS, YDEGEE. Trimming cost V 4 bases and J 1 base; bases outside gene matches: 9. The CDR3 spells CASSLGTGPGQETQYF. The CDR3 DNA is TGTGCCAGCAGCCTCGGGACAGGTCCGGGCCAAGAGACCCAGTACTTC.